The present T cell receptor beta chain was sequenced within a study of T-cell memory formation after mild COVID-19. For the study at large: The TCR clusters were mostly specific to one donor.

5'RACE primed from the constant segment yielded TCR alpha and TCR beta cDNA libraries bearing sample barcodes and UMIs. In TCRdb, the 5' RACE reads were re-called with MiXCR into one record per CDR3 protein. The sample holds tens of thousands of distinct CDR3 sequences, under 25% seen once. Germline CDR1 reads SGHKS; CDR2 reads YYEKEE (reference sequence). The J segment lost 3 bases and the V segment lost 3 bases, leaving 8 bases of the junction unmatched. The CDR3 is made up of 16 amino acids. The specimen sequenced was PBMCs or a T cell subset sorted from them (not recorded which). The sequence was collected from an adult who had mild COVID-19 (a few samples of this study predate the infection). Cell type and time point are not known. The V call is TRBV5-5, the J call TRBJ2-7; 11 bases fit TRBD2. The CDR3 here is CASSSLTSGEVYEQYF. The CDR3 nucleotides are TGTGCCAGCAGCTCCCTGACTAGCGGGGAAGTCTACGAGCAGTACTTC.